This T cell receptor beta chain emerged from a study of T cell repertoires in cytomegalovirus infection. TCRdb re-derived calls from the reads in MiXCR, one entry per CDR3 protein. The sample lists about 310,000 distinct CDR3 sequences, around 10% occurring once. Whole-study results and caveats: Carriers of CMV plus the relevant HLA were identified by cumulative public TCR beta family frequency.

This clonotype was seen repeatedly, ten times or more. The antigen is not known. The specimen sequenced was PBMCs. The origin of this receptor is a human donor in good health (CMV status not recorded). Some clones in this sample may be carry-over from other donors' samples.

The CDR3 nucleotides read TGTGCCAGCAGCCGAGGGAAAACAGGGTTTGACTACGAGCAGTACGTC. Translated, it gives CASSRGKTGFDYEQYV. The chain couples TRBV7-8 to TRBJ2-7, with a tentative D call TRBD1 (6 bases). There are 16 residues in the CDR3. Trimming took 5 bases from V and 3 from J, leaving 20 bases between them. Germline CDR1 reads SGHVS; CDR2 reads FQNEAQ.